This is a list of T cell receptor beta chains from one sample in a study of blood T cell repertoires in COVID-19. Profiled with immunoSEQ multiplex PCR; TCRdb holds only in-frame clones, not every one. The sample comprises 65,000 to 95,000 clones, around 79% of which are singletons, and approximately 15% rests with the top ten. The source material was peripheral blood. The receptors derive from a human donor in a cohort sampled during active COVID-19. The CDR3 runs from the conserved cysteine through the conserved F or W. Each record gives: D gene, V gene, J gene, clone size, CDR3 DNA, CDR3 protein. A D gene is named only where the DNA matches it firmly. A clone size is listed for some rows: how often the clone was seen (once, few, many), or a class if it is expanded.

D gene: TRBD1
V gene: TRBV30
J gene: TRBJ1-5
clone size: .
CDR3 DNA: TGTGCCTGGAAGGGGGCTGGTAGCAATCAGCCCCAGCATTTT
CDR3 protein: CAWKGAGSNQPQHF

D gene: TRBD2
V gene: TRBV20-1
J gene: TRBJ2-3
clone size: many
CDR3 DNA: TGCAGTGCTAGTTTAGCGGGAGGGCCAGATACGCAGTATTTT
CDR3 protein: CSASLAGGPDTQYF

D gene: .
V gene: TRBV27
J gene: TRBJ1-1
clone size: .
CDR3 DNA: TGTGCCAGCAGTTTGGCGCGGGGCACTGAAGCTTTCTTT
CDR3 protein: CASSLARGTEAFF

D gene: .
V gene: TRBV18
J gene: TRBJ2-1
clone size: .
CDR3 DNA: TGTGCCAGCTCACCAGGGGGAGGAGATGAGCAGTTCTTC
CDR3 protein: CASSPGGGDEQFF

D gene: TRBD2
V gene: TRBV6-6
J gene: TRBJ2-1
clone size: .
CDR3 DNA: TGTGCCAGCAGCCCCTCTAGCGGAGGATTGTTTGAGCAGTTCTTC
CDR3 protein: CASSPSSGGLFEQFF

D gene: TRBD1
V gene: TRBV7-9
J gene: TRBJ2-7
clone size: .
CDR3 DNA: TGTGCCAGCAGCCCCGACAGGGGGCGAATACACGAGCAGTACTTC
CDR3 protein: CASSPDRGRIHEQYF

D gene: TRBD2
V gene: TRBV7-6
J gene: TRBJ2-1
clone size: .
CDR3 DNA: TGTGCCAGCAGCTTAGGGCTAGCGGGGAATGAGCAGTTCTTC
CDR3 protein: CASSLGLAGNEQFF

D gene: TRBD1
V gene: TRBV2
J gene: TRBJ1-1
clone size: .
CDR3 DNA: TGTGCCAGCAGTGAGCAGGGGGAGAACACTGAAGCTTTCTTT
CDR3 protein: CASSEQGENTEAFF

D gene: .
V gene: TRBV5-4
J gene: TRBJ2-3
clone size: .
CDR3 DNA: TGTGCCAGCAGCTTGGGGCGGGGAGTTGGCACAGATACGCAGTATTTT
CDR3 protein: CASSLGRGVGTDTQYF

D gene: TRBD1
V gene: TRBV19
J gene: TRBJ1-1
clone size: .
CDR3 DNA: TGTGCCAGTAGTATTGTCCCGGGACAGGGTTTGAACACTGAAGCTTTCTTT
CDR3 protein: CASSIVPGQGLNTEAFF

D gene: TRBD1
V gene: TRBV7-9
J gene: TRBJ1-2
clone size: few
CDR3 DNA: TGTGCCAGCAGCGGGGACAGGGTGGTTGATGGCTACACCTTC
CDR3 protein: CASSGDRVVDGYTF

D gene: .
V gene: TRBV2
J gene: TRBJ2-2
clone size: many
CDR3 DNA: TGTGCCAGCAGTGAATACTCCCCGACCGGGGAGCTGTTTTTT
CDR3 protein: CASSEYSPTGELFF

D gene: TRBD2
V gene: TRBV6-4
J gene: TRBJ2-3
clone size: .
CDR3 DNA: TGTGCCACCTCCGAACAAGGGACTAGCGGGGGAGATACGCAGTATTTT
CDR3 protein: CATSEQGTSGGDTQYF

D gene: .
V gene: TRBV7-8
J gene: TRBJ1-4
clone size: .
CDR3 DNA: TGTGCCAGCAGCACTCCGAGGGGGGGCAGTGAAAAACTGTTTTTT
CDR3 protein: CASSTPRGGSEKLFF

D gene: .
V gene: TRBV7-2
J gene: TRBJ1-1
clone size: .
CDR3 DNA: TGTGCCAGCAGCAAACAGGGAGATACTGAAGCTTTCTTT
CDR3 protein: CASSKQGDTEAFF

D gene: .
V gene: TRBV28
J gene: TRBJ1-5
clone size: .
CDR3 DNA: TGTGCCAGCTGGGGGGGCAGCCTCCTCAATCAGCCCCAGCATTTT
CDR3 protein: CASWGGSLLNQPQHF

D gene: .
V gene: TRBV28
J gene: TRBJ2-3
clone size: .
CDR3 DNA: TGTGCCAGCAGCTCTATAATGGATACGCAGTATTTT
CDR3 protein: CASSSIMDTQYF

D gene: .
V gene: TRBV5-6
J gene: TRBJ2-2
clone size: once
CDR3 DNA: TGTGCCAGCAGCCTCACAACAGGGCATCCCGGGGAGCTGTTTTTT
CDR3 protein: CASSLTTGHPGELFF

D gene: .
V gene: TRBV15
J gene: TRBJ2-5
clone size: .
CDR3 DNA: TGTGCCACCAGCCCTCCCCCCAGGGAGACCCAGTACTTC
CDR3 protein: CATSPPPRETQYF

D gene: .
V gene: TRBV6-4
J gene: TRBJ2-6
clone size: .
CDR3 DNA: TGTGCCAGCAGTGACAGGGGCCCCTCGGGGGCCAACGTCCTGACTTTC
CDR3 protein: CASSDRGPSGANVLTF

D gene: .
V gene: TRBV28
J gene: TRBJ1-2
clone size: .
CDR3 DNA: TGTGCCAGCAGTTTATTACAGCTCTATGGCTACACCTTC
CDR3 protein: CASSLLQLYGYTF

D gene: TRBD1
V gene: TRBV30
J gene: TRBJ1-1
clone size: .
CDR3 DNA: TGTGCCTGGAGTAAGGGACAGAGTTCGGCTGAAGCTTTCTTT
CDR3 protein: CAWSKGQSSAEAFF

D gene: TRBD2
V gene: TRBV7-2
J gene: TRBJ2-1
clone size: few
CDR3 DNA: TGTGCCAGCAGCTTAGATGCTAGCGGGACCCACAATGAGCAGTTCTTC
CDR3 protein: CASSLDASGTHNEQFF

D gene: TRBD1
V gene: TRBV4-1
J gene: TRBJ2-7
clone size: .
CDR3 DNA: TGCGCCAGCAGCCCCTCGGGGACAGGGGATGGCTACGAGCAGTACTTC
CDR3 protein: CASSPSGTGDGYEQYF